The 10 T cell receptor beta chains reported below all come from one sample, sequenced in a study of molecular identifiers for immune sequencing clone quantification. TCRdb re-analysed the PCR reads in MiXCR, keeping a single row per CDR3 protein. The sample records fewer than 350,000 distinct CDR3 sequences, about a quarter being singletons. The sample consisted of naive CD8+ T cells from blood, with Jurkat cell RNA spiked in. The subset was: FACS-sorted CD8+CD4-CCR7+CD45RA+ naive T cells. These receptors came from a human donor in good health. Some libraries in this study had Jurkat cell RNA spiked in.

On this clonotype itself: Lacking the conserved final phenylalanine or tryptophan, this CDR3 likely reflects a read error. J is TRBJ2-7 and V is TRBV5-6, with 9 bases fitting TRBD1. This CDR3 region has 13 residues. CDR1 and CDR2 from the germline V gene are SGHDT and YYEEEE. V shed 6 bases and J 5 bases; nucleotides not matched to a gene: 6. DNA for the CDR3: TGTGCCAGCACCCTGGGACAGGGTAACGAGCAGTACTCC. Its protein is CASTLGQGNEQYS.

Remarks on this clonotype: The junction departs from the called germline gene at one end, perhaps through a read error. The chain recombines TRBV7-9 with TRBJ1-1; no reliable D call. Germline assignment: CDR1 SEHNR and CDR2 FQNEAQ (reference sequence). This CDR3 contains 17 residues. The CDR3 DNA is TGTGCCAGCAGCTTATATAGGCCTGGAATCATGAACACTGGAGCTTTCTTT. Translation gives CASSLYRPGIMNTGAFF. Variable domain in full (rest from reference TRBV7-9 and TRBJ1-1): DTGVSQNPRHKITKRGQNVTFRCDPISEHNRLYWYRQTLGQGPEFLTYFQNEAQLEKSRLLSDRFSAERPKGSFSTLEIQRTEQGDSAMYLCASSLYRPGIMNTGAFFGQGTRLTVV.

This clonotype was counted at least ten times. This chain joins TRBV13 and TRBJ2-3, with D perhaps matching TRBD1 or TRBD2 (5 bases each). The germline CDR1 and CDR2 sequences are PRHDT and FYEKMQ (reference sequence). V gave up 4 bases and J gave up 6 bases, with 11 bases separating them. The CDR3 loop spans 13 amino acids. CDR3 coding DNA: TGTGCCAGCAGCTCCCCTGGGACGGATACGCAGTATTTT. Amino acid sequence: CASSSPGTDTQYF.

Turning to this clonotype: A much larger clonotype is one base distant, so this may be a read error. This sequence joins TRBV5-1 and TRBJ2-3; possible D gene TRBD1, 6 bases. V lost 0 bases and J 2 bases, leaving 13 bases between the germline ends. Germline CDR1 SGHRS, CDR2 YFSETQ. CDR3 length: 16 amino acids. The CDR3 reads CASSLGSGVNTDTQYF. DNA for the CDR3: TGCGCCAGCAGCTTGGGGTCAGGGGTTAACACAGATACGCAGTATTTT.

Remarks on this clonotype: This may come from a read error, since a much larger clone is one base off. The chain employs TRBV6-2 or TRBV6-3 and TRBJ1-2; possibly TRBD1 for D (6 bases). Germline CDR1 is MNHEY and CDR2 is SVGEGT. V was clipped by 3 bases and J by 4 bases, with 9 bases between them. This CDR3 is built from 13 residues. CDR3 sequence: CASSYRTAYGYTF. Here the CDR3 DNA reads TGTGCCAGCAGTTATAGGACAGCCTATGGCTACACCTTC.

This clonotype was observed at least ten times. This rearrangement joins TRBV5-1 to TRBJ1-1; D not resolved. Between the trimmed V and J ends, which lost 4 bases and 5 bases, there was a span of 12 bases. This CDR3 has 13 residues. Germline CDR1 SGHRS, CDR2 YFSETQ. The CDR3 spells CASSLGSRTEAFF. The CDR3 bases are TGCGCCAGCAGCCTGGGGAGCAGGACTGAAGCTTTCTTT. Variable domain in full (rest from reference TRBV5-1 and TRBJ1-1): KAGVTQTPRYLIKTRGQQVTLSCSPISGHRSVSWYQQTPGQGLQFLFEYFSETQRNKGNFPGRFSGRQFSNSRSEMNVSTLELGDSALYLCASSLGSRTEAFFGQGTRLTVV.

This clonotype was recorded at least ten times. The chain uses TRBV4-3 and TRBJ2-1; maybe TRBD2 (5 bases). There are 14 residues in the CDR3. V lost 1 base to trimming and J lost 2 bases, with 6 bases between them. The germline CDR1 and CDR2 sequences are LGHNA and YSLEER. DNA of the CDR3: TGCGCCAGCAGCCAAGCCGGGGCCTACAATGAGCAGTTCTTC. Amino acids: CASSQAGAYNEQFF.

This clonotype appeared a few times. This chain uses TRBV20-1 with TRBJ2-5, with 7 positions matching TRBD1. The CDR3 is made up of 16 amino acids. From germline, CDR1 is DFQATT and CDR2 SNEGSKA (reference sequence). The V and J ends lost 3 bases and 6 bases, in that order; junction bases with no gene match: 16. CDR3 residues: CSARSGGTGSVQTQYF. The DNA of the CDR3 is TGCAGTGCTAGGTCAGGGGGAACAGGGAGTGTACAGACCCAGTACTTC.

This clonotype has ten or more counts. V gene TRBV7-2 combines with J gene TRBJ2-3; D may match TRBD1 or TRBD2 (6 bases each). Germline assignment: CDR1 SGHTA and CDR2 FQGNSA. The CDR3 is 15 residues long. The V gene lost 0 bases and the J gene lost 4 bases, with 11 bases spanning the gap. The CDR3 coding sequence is TGTGCCAGCAGCTTAGCCGGGGGCGGGCCAGATACGCAGTATTTT. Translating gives CASSLAGGGPDTQYF.

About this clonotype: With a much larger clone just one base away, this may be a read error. This chain's CDR3 is CASSLGQRTSNTGGLFF. The CDR3 region has the DNA TGTGCCAGCAGCTTGGGACAGCGGACTTCTAACACCGGGGGGCTGTTTTTT. The rearrangement uses TRBV13 and TRBJ2-2; a possible D gene is TRBD1 (7 bases). The CDR3 is 17 amino acids. Germline assignment: CDR1 PRHDT and CDR2 FYEKMQ (reference sequence).